The 11 T cell receptor beta chains below all came from one sample that was sequenced in a study of identical twins. TCRdb ran MiXCR on the 5' RACE reads and lists one entry per CDR3 protein. In the table there are 15,000 to 20,000 distinct CDR3 sequences, approximately 71% of which are singletons. Sequences were obtained from memory (CD45RO+) T cells sorted from blood. Source of these receptors: a young woman in good health. This table probably holds off-target reads from a library built for another chain.

The V gene is TRBV7-2, the J gene TRBJ1-1, with D possibly being TRBD1 (5 bases). Germline CDR1 SGHTA, CDR2 FQGNSA. V lost 0 bases to trimming and J lost 1 base, with 12 bases between them. The length of the CDR3 is 16 residues. The CDR3 here is CASSLAGVGTNTEAFF. Here the CDR3 DNA reads TGTGCCAGCAGCTTAGCAGGGGTCGGTACGAACACTGAAGCTTTCTTT.

V usage is TRBV29-1 and J usage is TRBJ2-3; D might be TRBD1 (7 bases). The ends were cut back, 6 bases at V and 4 bases at J, with 11 bases in the middle. Per the germline V gene, CDR1 is SQVTM and CDR2 is ANQGSEA. The CDR3 loop spans 12 amino acids. The CDR3 here is CSVQGGPDTQYF. Written as DNA, the CDR3 is TGCAGCGTCCAGGGGGGCCCAGATACGCAGTATTTT.

The J gene is TRBJ2-1, the V gene TRBV20-1; weak D call: TRBD2 (6 bases). This CDR3 spans 15 amino acids. Germline V gives CDR1 DFQATT, CDR2 SNEGSKA (reference sequence). Trimming pared 6 bases from V and 3 bases from J, leaving 18 bases between. The CDR3 DNA reads TGCAGTGCAGCCGGGACTCAAAGTTACTACAATGAGCAGTTCTTC. Its translation is CSAAGTQSYYNEQFF.

The chain employs TRBV15 and TRBJ2-7; 7 bases are shared with TRBD2. Germline V lookup: CDR1 LNHNV, CDR2 YYDKDF (reference sequence). The CDR3 runs to 13 residues. Trimming cost V 4 bases and J 7 bases; bases outside gene matches: 7. CDR3: CATSMGGNREQYF. The DNA for the CDR3 is TGTGCCACCAGCATGGGGGGGAATCGTGAGCAGTACTTC. Drawing the rest from reference TRBV15 and TRBJ2-7, the complete variable domain is DAMVIQNPRYQVTQFGKPVTLSCSQTLNHNVMYWYQQKSSQAPKLLFHYYDKDFNNEADTPDNFQSRRPNTSFCFLDIRSPGLGDTAMYLCATSMGGNREQYFGPGTRLTVT.

The V and J genes are TRBV7-9 and TRBJ1-4; D is ambiguous. Germline loops: CDR1 SEHNR, CDR2 FQNEAQ (reference sequence). There are 15 residues in the CDR3. The germline V and J ends were trimmed by 1 base and 8 bases, with 14 bases remaining between them. DNA for the CDR3: TGTGCCAGCAGCTTAGGTCGGGAAGCGGCCGAAAAACTGTTTTTT. Translating gives CASSLGREAAEKLFF.

This clonotype showed up just a few times. The chain employs TRBV7-9 and TRBJ2-1, with D hard to call. Germline lookup yields CDR1 SEHNR and CDR2 FQNEAQ (reference sequence). With 5 bases removed from V and 8 bases from J, the gap between germline ends came to 7 bases. The CDR3 extends over 11 amino acids. The CDR3 nucleotides read TGTGCCAGCAGCCCTTGGGATGAGCAGTTCTTC. Amino acids: CASSPWDEQFF.

This clonotype was detected once. The J gene is TRBJ2-7, the V gene TRBV6-2 or TRBV6-3; 10 bases are shared with TRBD2. Germline CDR1 MNHEY, CDR2 SVGEGT. V was clipped by 3 bases and J by 5 bases; unmatched bases: 7. The CDR3 covers 15 residues. Written as DNA, the CDR3 is TGTGCCAGCAGTTATAGGGCTAGCGGGAGAGACGAGCAGTACTTC. Its protein is CASSYRASGRDEQYF.

The DNA of the CDR3 is TGTGCCAGCAGCAATCAGGGTGGGGGACGAAATGAGCAGTTCTTC. This gives the protein CASSNQGGGRNEQFF. This chain links TRBV2 with TRBJ2-1, with D perhaps assigned TRBD1 or TRBD2 (5 bases each). Germline V gene sequence: CDR1 SNHLY, CDR2 FYNNEI. Trimming cost V 6 bases and J 7 bases, with 19 bases left between them. The CDR3 runs 15 residues.

This chain connects TRBV19 to TRBJ2-1, with TRBD2 matching 7 bases. Germline V gene sequence: CDR1 LNHDA, CDR2 SQIVND (reference sequence). The CDR3 has 16 residues. J lost 8 bases, V lost 4 bases, and 14 bases had no gene match. In DNA form, the CDR3 reads TGTGCCAGTAGTACCCTGGACTTAAGGGAGGGCGATGAGCAGTTCTTC. Amino acids: CASSTLDLREGDEQFF.

This sequence joins TRBV6-2 or TRBV6-3 and TRBJ1-1, with D perhaps TRBD1 (6 bases). This CDR3 is built from 14 residues. V was trimmed by 11 bases and J by 0 bases, leaving 16 bases between them. CDR1 is MNHEY, CDR2 SVGEGT, per germline. Written as DNA, the CDR3 is TGTGCCGTCGGCTCAGGGGTCATGAACACTGAAGCTTTCTTT. It translates to CAVGSGVMNTEAFF.

The chain combines TRBV28 with TRBJ1-5; no firm D call. V was pared by 0 bases and J by 5 bases, with 8 bases between. The CDR3 covers 14 residues. CDR1 and CDR2 (germline): MDHEN, SYDVKM. CDR3 in amino acids: CASSLWGLDQPQHF. The CDR3 DNA is TGTGCCAGCAGTTTATGGGGTCTGGATCAGCCCCAGCATTTT.